A selection of T cell receptor beta chains follows, all from one sample in a study of beta chain features in type 1 diabetes. Here immunoSEQ multiplex PCR was the method, and the copy in TCRdb shows in-frame clones only, minus some. Here the sample spans almost 350,000 clones, around 9% being singletons. Sequenced: central memory CD4+ T cells from blood. All receptors derive from a young man with type 1 diabetes. Each CDR3 is given with its conserved first and last residue. D genes are given only for firm matches. Where a row states a size, it is once, few, many or the class of an expanded clone; other rows omit it.

j_call,v_call,d_call,clone_size,cdr3_aa,cdr3_nt
TRBJ1-1,TRBV2,-,many,CASSEALTLNTEAFF,TGTGCCAGCAGTGAAGCCCTTACACTGAACACTGAAGCTTTCTTT
TRBJ2-7,TRBV7-2,TRBD1,many,CASSLTGTEYYEQYF,TGTGCCAGCAGCTTAACCGGGACAGAATACTACGAGCAGTACTTC
TRBJ1-2,TRBV23-1,TRBD1,few,CASSQRGLGQGSGYTF,TGCGCCAGCAGTCAGCGCGGACTCGGACAGGGTAGTGGCTACACCTTC
TRBJ1-1,TRBV5-1,-,-,CASSLGQRGTEAFF,TGCGCCAGCAGCCTGGGACAAAGGGGCACTGAAGCTTTCTTT
TRBJ2-3,TRBV5-1,-,many,CASSLDADTQYF,TGCGCCAGCAGCTTGGACGCGGATACGCAGTATTTT
TRBJ2-1,TRBV18,-,-,CASSPPLTGQGGEQFF,TGTGCCAGCTCACCACCCCTTACGGGACAAGGCGGTGAGCAGTTCTTC
TRBJ2-3,TRBV2,-,few,CASTGTPSGTQYF,TGTGCCAGCACCGGGACCCCTTCGGGTACGCAGTATTTT
TRBJ1-2,TRBV30,-,-,CAWTSNRNYGYTF,TGTGCCTGGACTTCCAACAGAAACTATGGCTACACCTTC
TRBJ2-3,TRBV6-5,TRBD1,-,CAISWKGATDTQYF,TGTGCCATCAGTTGGAAGGGGGCAACAGATACGCAGTATTTT
TRBJ2-5,TRBV19,-,few,CAGGWGRETQYF,TGTGCCGGCGGCTGGGGGCGCGAGACCCAGTACTTC
TRBJ2-1,TRBV9,-,many,CASSATGTYNEQFF,TGTGCCAGCAGCGCGACAGGTACCTACAATGAGCAGTTCTTC
TRBJ2-5,TRBV11-2,-,few,CASSLGTALWETQYF,TGTGCCAGCAGCTTAGGCACAGCCCTGTGGGAGACCCAGTACTTC
TRBJ2-7,TRBV19,TRBD1,few,CASSLRQGPYEQYF,TGTGCCAGTAGTCTTCGACAGGGGCCCTACGAGCAGTACTTC
TRBJ1-3,TRBV11-2,-,-,CASSQQTEASGNTIYF,TGTGCCAGCAGCCAACAGACAGAAGCCTCTGGAAACACCATATATTTT
TRBJ2-1,TRBV7-9,-,few,CASSLQRPGRNERFF,TGTGCCAGCAGCTTACAGAGGCCAGGGCGGAATGAGCGGTTCTTC
TRBJ1-5,TRBV6-4,-,few,CASSRGLEQPQHF,TGTGCCAGCAGTCGGGGGCTGGAGCAGCCCCAGCATTTT
TRBJ2-5,TRBV7-2,-,few,CASSLSGVGQETQYF,TGTGCCAGCAGCTTATCTGGGGTCGGCCAAGAGACCCAGTACTTC
TRBJ2-1,TRBV27,TRBD2,-,CASSPLAGGDYNEQFF,TGTGCCAGCAGTCCTTTAGCGGGGGGGGATTACAATGAGCAGTTCTTC
TRBJ2-5,TRBV5-1,TRBD2,few,CASSWGLAIETQYF,TGCGCCAGCAGCTGGGGACTAGCGATAGAGACCCAGTACTTC
TRBJ2-7,TRBV7-6,TRBD2,-,CASSNLVGGDEQYF,TGTGCCAGCAGCAACCTGGTGGGGGGGGACGAGCAGTACTTC
TRBJ2-7,TRBV7-4,TRBD1,few,CASTRTGGYEQYF,TGTGCCAGCACGAGGACAGGGGGCTACGAGCAGTACTTC
TRBJ2-4,TRBV7-2,-,-,CASAVTGAGAKNIQYF,TGTGCCAGCGCCGTAACAGGGGCGGGGGCCAAAAACATTCAGTACTTC
TRBJ2-4,TRBV18,TRBD1,few,CASSQKQGERNIQYF,TGTGCCAGCTCTCAAAAACAGGGGGAACGGAACATTCAGTACTTC
TRBJ2-2,TRBV15,-,few,CATSRDRGAEGELFF,TGTGCCACCAGCAGAGACCGGGGAGCAGAAGGGGAGCTGTTTTTT
TRBJ1-3,TRBV29-1,TRBD1,-,CSATDRGLSSGNTIYF,TGCAGCGCGACAGACAGGGGGCTAAGCTCTGGAAACACCATATATTTT
TRBJ2-6,TRBV6-5,-,few,CASSLRGAGANVLTF,TGTGCCAGCAGTTTGCGGGGAGCTGGGGCCAACGTCCTGACTTTC
TRBJ2-1,TRBV29-1,TRBD2,few,CSVELSGGDYNEQFF,TGCAGCGTTGAGCTTAGCGGGGGCGACTACAATGAGCAGTTCTTC
TRBJ2-2,TRBV7-6,TRBD1,few,CASSPMTGIGPGELFF,TGTGCCAGCAGCCCTATGACAGGGATCGGGCCCGGGGAGCTGTTTTTT
TRBJ2-7,TRBV7-9,TRBD1,-,CASSFWGQGSYEQYF,TGTGCCAGCAGCTTCTGGGGACAGGGGAGCTACGAGCAGTACTTC
TRBJ2-6,TRBV23-1,TRBD1,-,CASSQLGTGGSGANVLTF,TGCGCCAGCAGTCAACTCGGTACAGGGGGCTCTGGGGCCAACGTCCTGACTTTC
TRBJ2-5,TRBV7-2,-,few,CAGGLTKETQYF,TGTGCCGGAGGTCTAACTAAAGAGACCCAGTACTTC
TRBJ1-2,TRBV28,-,few,CAILSWAARHNYGYTF,TGTGCCATCCTTTCTTGGGCCGCTAGGCATAACTATGGCTACACCTTC
TRBJ2-3,TRBV9,TRBD2,-,CASSVGLAGFTDTQYF,TGTGCCAGCAGCGTAGGGCTAGCGGGGTTCACAGATACGCAGTATTTT
TRBJ1-2,TRBV19,TRBD1,-,CASSSRDRVYYGYTF,TGTGCCAGTAGCTCCCGGGACAGAGTTTACTATGGCTACACCTTC
TRBJ2-4,TRBV29-1,TRBD1,few,CSVEVILQGVLRLAKNIQYF,TGCAGCGTTGAAGTTATCTTACAGGGGGTGTTACGACTAGCCAAAAACATTCAGTACTTC
TRBJ1-5,TRBV19,-,few,CASKGDWSNQPQHF,TGTGCCAGTAAAGGGGATTGGAGCAATCAGCCCCAGCATTTT
TRBJ2-7,TRBV19,-,-,CARGAGTGYEQYF,TGTGCCAGGGGCGCCGGGACGGGCTACGAGCAGTACTTC
TRBJ2-7,TRBV4-1,-,few,CASSQDLVQVRQYF,TGCGCCAGCAGCCAAGATCTCGTACAGGTCCGGCAGTACTTC
TRBJ1-6,TRBV9,-,-,CASGLQAGGSPLHF,TGTGCCAGCGGATTACAGGCGGGGGGTTCACCCCTCCACTTT
TRBJ1-2,TRBV20-1,-,few,CSPQGNYGYTF,TGCAGCCCCCAAGGGAACTATGGCTACACCTTC
TRBJ2-3,TRBV6-5,-,-,CASSYSSSRTTDTQYF,TGTGCCAGCAGTTACTCGAGTAGCAGGACCACAGATACGCAGTATTTT
TRBJ1-1,TRBV7-9,TRBD1,-,CASSLDRGLTEAFF,TGTGCCAGCAGCTTAGACAGGGGGCTTACTGAAGCTTTCTTT
TRBJ1-5,TRBV4-1,-,-,CASSQEAGVNQPQHF,TGCGCCAGCAGCCAAGAGGCGGGGGTCAATCAGCCCCAGCATTTT
TRBJ2-4,TRBV6-5,TRBD2,few,CASRISGGSDIQYF,TGTGCCAGCAGGATTAGCGGGGGGTCGGACATTCAGTACTTC
TRBJ1-1,TRBV14,-,few,CASSRQVRTEAFF,TGTGCCAGCAGCAGACAGGTTCGCACTGAAGCTTTCTTT
TRBJ2-2,TRBV7-9,TRBD1,few,CASSLAGGRELFF,TGTGCCAGCAGCTTGGCAGGGGGCCGGGAGCTGTTTTTT
TRBJ1-2,TRBV25-1,TRBD1,few,CASSEVGQGASGYGYTF,TGTGCCAGCAGTGAAGTGGGACAGGGGGCCAGTGGCTATGGCTACACCTTC
TRBJ2-5,TRBV7-9,TRBD2,-,CASSWTSGGETQYF,TGTGCCAGCAGCTGGACTAGCGGGGGGGAGACCCAGTACTTC
TRBJ2-3,TRBV18,-,-,CASSSSRADTQYF,TGTGCCAGCTCATCTTCTAGGGCAGATACGCAGTATTTT
TRBJ2-1,TRBV14,-,-,CASSQEIGRGSYNEQFF,TGTGCCAGCAGCCAAGAAATCGGTCGGGGCTCCTACAATGAGCAGTTCTTC
TRBJ1-1,TRBV4-3,-,-,CASSPEQGRGNTEAFF,TGCGCCAGCAGCCCTGAACAGGGAAGGGGAAACACTGAAGCTTTCTTT
TRBJ2-7,TRBV30,TRBD2,few,CAWSVTSGGGYEQYF,TGTGCCTGGAGTGTAACTAGCGGGGGGGGCTACGAGCAGTACTTC
TRBJ2-3,TRBV6-1,-,-,CASSERVGTSTDTQYF,TGTGCCAGCAGTGAAAGGGTAGGGACTAGCACAGATACGCAGTATTTT
TRBJ2-7,TRBV27,-,few,CASRSSDSYEQYF,TGTGCCAGCAGGTCCTCGGACAGCTACGAGCAGTACTTC
TRBJ2-2,TRBV18,TRBD1,few,CASSPLDRGTGELFF,TGTGCCAGCTCACCACTTGACAGGGGTACCGGGGAGCTGTTTTTT
TRBJ1-4,TRBV5-1,-,-,CASSGGLENEKLFF,TGCGCCAGCAGCGGGGGACTGGAGAATGAAAAACTGTTTTTT
TRBJ1-4,TRBV16,-,many,CASSFGGKFEKLFF,TGTGCCAGCAGCTTCGGGGGAAAGTTTGAAAAACTGTTTTTT
TRBJ2-7,TRBV6-5,-,-,CASSSGSYEQYF,TGTGCCAGCAGTTCAGGGTCTTACGAGCAGTACTTC
TRBJ2-3,TRBV7-2,-,few,CASSFRLADTDTQYF,TGTGCCAGCAGCTTCAGGCTAGCTGACACAGATACGCAGTATTTT
TRBJ2-7,TRBV30,TRBD2,few,CAWIPGEWGGSSEQYF,TGTGCCTGGATTCCTGGAGAATGGGGGGGGTCGTCCGAGCAGTACTTC